Presented here are 17 T cell receptor beta chains from one specimen sequenced in a study of CXCR3-negative and CXCR3-positive naive CD8 T cells. Researchers prepared the TRB cDNA libraries using 5' RACE with UMI labels. TCRdb re-called the 5' RACE reads and catalogs CDR3 proteins one per entry, DNA excluded. The sample yields around 81,000 distinct CDR3 sequences, of which the top ten take up roughly 1.6%. Sequencing was performed on naive CXCR3- CD8+ T cells from blood. Subset: CD45RO-CCR7+CD27+CD95- naive CD8+ T cells lacking CXCR3 (TNR3-). The receptor source for this set is a human donor in good health. Some clones in this sample may be carry-over from other donors' samples.

This chain uses TRBV27 with TRBJ2-7; TCRdb calls TRBD2, which cannot be checked without DNA. CDR1 MNHEY and CDR2 SMNVEV come from the germline V gene (reference sequence). The CDR3 is 13 amino acids. CDR3: CASSTGLAYEQYF.

The chain carries TRBV9 and TRBJ1-1. The CDR3 runs to 14 residues. Germline V CDR1 and CDR2: SGDLS, YYNGEE. The CDR3 loop is CASSVDLVSTEAFF.

This sequence joins TRBV6-6 and TRBJ2-1; TCRdb calls TRBD1, which cannot be checked without DNA. The germline CDR1 and CDR2 sequences are MNHNY and SVGAGI (reference sequence). The CDR3 extends over 14 amino acids. This CDR3 is CASSYPPPGGEQFF.

V usage is TRBV18 and J usage is TRBJ2-5. CDR1 is KGHSH, CDR2 LQKENI, per germline. The CDR3 sequence is 14 residues long. The CDR3 sequence: CASSPPGGTETQYF. Variable domain in full (rest from reference TRBV18 and TRBJ2-5): NAGVMQNPRHLVRRRGQEARLRCSPMKGHSHVYWYRQLPEEGLKFMVYLQKENIIDESGMPKERFSAEFPKEGPSILRIQQVVRGDSAAYFCASSPPGGTETQYFGPGTRLLVL.

The J gene is TRBJ2-2, the V gene TRBV29-1; TCRdb's D call of TRBD1 is untestable without DNA. This CDR3 comprises 13 residues. Germline values: CDR1 SQVTM, CDR2 ANQGSEA. CDR3 protein: CSVVDSHTGELFF.

The chain has TRBV29-1 and TRBJ1-1; TCRdb gives TRBD1 as the D gene, but with no DNA this cannot be confirmed. The CDR3 totals 12 residues. CDR1 and CDR2 (germline): SQVTM, ANQGSEA. This CDR3 reads CSVEQGNTEAFF.

This rearrangement joins TRBV14 to TRBJ1-1; checking the TCRdb D call of TRBD1 is not possible without DNA. Germline V gives CDR1 SGHDN, CDR2 FVKESK. The CDR3 spans 15 residues. CDR3 sequence: CASSQPDGHHTEAFF.

CDR3 sequence reads: CASSELQGAQYF. The rearrangement links TRBV7-9 to TRBJ2-5. The CDR3 runs to 12 residues. The germline V gene encodes CDR1 SEHNR and CDR2 FQNEAQ (reference sequence).

The chain joins TRBV29-1 to TRBJ2-1; TCRdb's assignment of TRBD1 cannot be checked, as there is no DNA. This CDR3 has 15 amino acids. CDR1 and CDR2 (germline): SQVTM, ANQGSEA. This CDR3 is CSVEGPGQIYNEQFF.

V and J are TRBV30 and TRBJ2-3. Germline lookup yields CDR1 GTSNPN and CDR2 SVGIG (reference sequence). The CDR3 is made up of 11 amino acids. The CDR3 reads CAWRPRDTQYF.

This sequence joins TRBV27 and TRBJ1-2; the TCRdb D gene call, TRBD1, has no DNA to confirm it. The CDR3 loop spans 17 amino acids. CDR1 is MNHEY and CDR2 is SMNVEV in the germline V gene (reference sequence). CDR3 in amino acids: CASSPGTGGLFNYGYTF.

This rearrangement joins TRBV29-1 to TRBJ1-5. CDR1 and CDR2 from the germline V gene are SQVTM and ANQGSEA. The CDR3 extends over 12 amino acids. CDR3 in amino acids: CSVEGRNQPQHF. Together with reference TRBV29-1 and TRBJ1-5, the CDR3 gives the full variable domain: SAVISQKPSRDICQRGTSLTIQCQVDSQVTMMFWYRQQPGQSLTLIATANQGSEATYESGFVIDKFPISRPNLTFSTLTVSNMSPEDSSIYLCSVEGRNQPQHFGDGTRLSIL.

The J gene is TRBJ2-5, the V gene TRBV6-6; TCRdb indicates TRBD2, and absent DNA this call remains unverified. The CDR3 is 18 residues long. Germline CDR1 reads MNHNY; CDR2 reads SVGAGI (reference sequence). The CDR3 region is CASSYSASGGALGDTQYF.

The chain carries TRBV4-1 and TRBJ2-3; TCRdb proposes TRBD2, but this gene call is untestable without DNA. Germline CDR1 MGHRA, CDR2 YSYEKL. The CDR3 runs to 17 residues. The chain's CDR3 is CASSQDRAGGFADTQYF.

The chain employs TRBV7-9 and TRBJ2-1; without DNA, the TCRdb call of TRBD2 cannot be checked. This CDR3 has 13 amino acids. The germline V gene encodes CDR1 SEHNR and CDR2 FQNEAQ (reference sequence). CDR3 protein: CASSLTSYNEQFF.

V is TRBV27 and J is TRBJ2-5; TCRdb lists TRBD1, though no DNA is available to test this call. Germline loops: CDR1 MNHEY, CDR2 SMNVEV (reference sequence). The CDR3 extends over 18 amino acids. CDR3 loop: CASSPRQVRYGDQETQYF.

The rearrangement uses TRBV12-3 or TRBV12-4 and TRBJ2-7; TCRdb indicates TRBD1, and absent DNA this call remains unverified. CDR3 length: 14 residues. This chain's CDR3 is CASSHRDSFYEQYF.